What follows are 14 T cell receptor beta chains derived from one specimen sequenced in a study of siplizumab effects on memory and regulatory T cells. Profiling relied on immunoSEQ multiplex PCR, and the TCRdb table lists in-frame clones only, not all of them. Of under 150,000 clones listed, around 94% are singletons. Sequencing input: non-Treg CD4+ T cells sorted from blood. The receptors were gathered from a human donor in good health.

This clone was recorded only once. The chain has TRBV15 and TRBJ2-5; the D is unclear. CDR3 length: 15 amino acids. V lost 0 bases and J lost 2, with 10 bases in between. The germline V gene encodes CDR1 LNHNV and CDR2 YYDKDF (reference sequence). Here the CDR3 reads CATSRDRSQQETQYF. As DNA, the CDR3 is TGTGCCACCAGCAGAGATCGAAGTCAGCAAGAGACCCAGTACTTC.

This clone was counted once. This chain joins TRBV19 and TRBJ1-5; perhaps TRBD1 as D (5 bases). The CDR3 extends over 14 amino acids. Germline V gene lookup returns CDR1 LNHDA and CDR2 SQIVND (reference sequence). Trimming took 10 bases from V and 2 from J, leaving 15 bases between them. The CDR3 loop is CATWEGRGNQPQHF. The DNA of the CDR3 is TGTGCCACCTGGGAGGGGCGCGGCAATCAGCCCCAGCATTTT. Variable domain in full (rest from reference TRBV19 and TRBJ1-5): DGGITQSPKYLFRKEGQNVTLSCEQNLNHDAMYWYRQDPGQGLRLIYYSQIVNDFQKGDIAEGYSVSREKKESFPLTVTSAQKNPTAFYLCATWEGRGNQPQHFGDGTRLSIL.

CDR3 residues: CASSLAPNTGELFF. The CDR3 coding sequence is TGTGCCAGCAGCTTAGCTCCGAACACCGGGGAGCTGTTTTTT. V and J are TRBV11-2 and TRBJ2-2; no reliable D call. The CDR3 sequence is 14 residues long. Germline CDR1 is SGHAT and CDR2 is FQNNGV. V was trimmed by 1 base and J by 0 bases, leaving 3 bases between them.

This chain joins TRBV12-5 and TRBJ2-1; 8 bases map to TRBD2. The CDR3 consists of 15 residues. Germline-derived CDR1 and CDR2 are LGHNT and FRNRAP. After removal of 0 bases from V and 9 bases from J, the junction contained 7 bases not matched to a gene. This CDR3 reads CASGLVAGAPSEQFF. In nucleotides, the CDR3 is TGTGCTAGTGGTTTGGTAGCGGGAGCGCCGAGTGAGCAGTTCTTC.

The genes are TRBV6-5 and TRBJ1-2, with D possibly being TRBD1 (5 bases). The CDR3 loop spans 14 amino acids. Germline CDR1 reads MNHEY; CDR2 reads SVGAGI. V was pared by 0 bases and J by 4 bases, with 9 bases between. The CDR3 region is CASSYSRGIYGYTF. In DNA, the CDR3 is TGTGCCAGCAGTTACTCTAGGGGAATCTATGGCTACACCTTC.

The chain is built from TRBV11-3 and TRBJ2-1; a possible D gene is TRBD2 (6 bases). The V gene lost 3 bases and the J gene lost 5 bases, with 11 bases spanning the gap. Germline V lookup: CDR1 SGHNT, CDR2 YENEEA. The CDR3 sequence is 14 residues long. The CDR3 loop reads CASSFRGGDNEQFF. The CDR3 nucleotides read TGTGCCAGCAGCTTTCGGGGCGGGGACAATGAGCAGTTCTTC.

V and J are TRBV5-4 and TRBJ1-1; D is unresolved. The CDR3 runs 14 residues. The ends were cut back, 3 bases at V and 2 bases at J, with 11 bases in the middle. In germline, CDR1 is SGHNT, CDR2 YYREEE (reference sequence). The CDR3 DNA reads TGTGCCAGCAGCTCTCAGGCTGCCAACACTGAAGCTTTCTTT. Translated, it gives CASSSQAANTEAFF.

This clone was seen only once. The chain carries TRBV27 and TRBJ1-3, with D unclear. Trimming left V 3 bases short and J 8 bases short, with 11 bases between. CDR1 is MNHEY and CDR2 is SMNVEV in the germline V gene (reference sequence). There are 13 residues in the CDR3. The CDR3 loop is CASSFSLGYTIYF. The CDR3 DNA is TGTGCCAGCAGTTTTTCCCTGGGGTACACCATATATTTT.

The chain combines TRBV6-6 with TRBJ2-7, with TRBD1 as a possible D gene (6 bases). Germline CDR1 is MNHNY and CDR2 is SVGAGI (reference sequence). The V and J ends lost 6 bases and 0 bases respectively, with 12 bases between them. The CDR3 extends over 14 amino acids. CDR3 sequence reads: CASSPYRVSYEQYF. The CDR3 DNA reads TGTGCCAGCAGCCCCTACAGGGTCTCCTACGAGCAGTACTTC.

The chain has TRBV7-6 and TRBJ2-3, with D unresolved. The CDR3 is 11 residues long. Per the germline V gene, CDR1 is SGHVS and CDR2 is FNYEAQ. Trimming shortened V by 5 bases and J by 2 bases, and 2 bases separated the two germline ends. This CDR3 is CASSDTDTQYF. CDR3 sequence (DNA): TGTGCCAGCAGCGACACAGATACGCAGTATTTT.

This clone was counted a few times. The rearrangement uses TRBV9 and TRBJ2-7; D gene unclear. Germline CDR1 and CDR2: SGDLS and YYNGEE. Trimming took off 3 bases at V and 2 bases at J, with 9 bases between the two ends. CDR3 length equals 13 residues. CDR3 sequence (DNA): TGTGCCAGCAGCGAGGAGAACGCCTACGAGCAGTACTTC. Protein: CASSEENAYEQYF.

In DNA, the CDR3 is TGTGCCATCAGTGAGGGGTTTGGCCAGTTAAATGAAAAACTGTTTTTT. This sequence encodes CAISEGFGQLNEKLFF. The gene calls are TRBV10-3 and TRBJ1-4; D gene unclear. Per germline, CDR1 ENHRY and CDR2 SYGVKD. The CDR3 runs 16 residues. V lost 2 bases, J lost 5 bases, and 15 bases lay in between.

V usage is TRBV6-1 and J usage is TRBJ2-1, with TRBD1 matching over 9 bases. V lost 4 bases to trimming and J lost 2 bases; unmatched junction nucleotides: 6. This CDR3 region has 16 residues. CDR1 and CDR2 from the germline V gene are MNHNS and SASEGT. CDR3 bases: TGTGCCAGCAGTGTCGGGACAGGGATGACCTACAATGAGCAGTTCTTC. Amino acid sequence: CASSVGTGMTYNEQFF.

The table lists this clone with a count of one. The chain is built from TRBV19 and TRBJ1-2, with 9 bases matching TRBD1. J was trimmed by 7 bases and V by 5 bases; bases with no gene match: 11. The CDR3 totals 15 residues. Per germline, CDR1 LNHDA and CDR2 SQIVND (reference sequence). The CDR3 DNA sequence: TGTGCCAGTAGTGTGGACAGGGGCCTCCAAGTTGGCTACACCTTC. Translating it yields CASSVDRGLQVGYTF. Drawing the rest from reference TRBV19 and TRBJ1-2, the complete variable domain is DGGITQSPKYLFRKEGQNVTLSCEQNLNHDAMYWYRQDPGQGLRLIYYSQIVNDFQKGDIAEGYSVSREKKESFPLTVTSAQKNPTAFYLCASSVDRGLQVGYTFGSGTRLTVV.